One sample yielded the 14 T cell receptor beta chains listed below, sequenced in a study of persistence of HIV-infected CD4 T cells. The stimulus was an HIV-1 Gag 15-mer peptide pool, about 1.1 ug/peptide/mL. Sorting selected CD4+ T cells upregulating both CD40 ligand and CD69. This was the immunoSEQ version 4 assay in survey mode. Sequencing was performed with immunoSEQ multiplex PCR; in TCRdb, only in-frame clones are kept and a portion is missing. This table holds roughly 9,100 clones, more than 65% found once. No antigens are known for them. Sequencing was performed on CD4+ T cells sorted from PBMCs after approximately 19-hour stimulation, taken from a patient who received antiretroviral therapy. These receptors were obtained from an adult woman with HIV who was CMV-seropositive.

A few counts support this clone. This chain links TRBV6-2 or TRBV6-3 with TRBJ1-6, with D perhaps matching TRBD1 (6 bases). Germline-derived CDR1 and CDR2 are MNHEY and SVGEGT. V lost 2 bases, J lost 7 bases, and 12 bases lay in between. CDR3 size: 15 residues. CDR3 nucleotide sequence: TGTGCCAGCAGTTACGGTGGGGGCAGGAATTCACCCCTCCACTTT. It encodes CASSYGGGRNSPLHF.

The chain links TRBV25-1 to TRBJ2-7; 9 nucleotides match TRBD1. Trimming at V came to 6 bases and at J to 1 base, leaving 4 bases not matched to a gene. This CDR3 contains 14 residues. CDR1 and CDR2 from the germline V gene are MGHDK and SYGVNS. CDR3 sequence reads: CASSPGQGSYEQYF. In nucleotides, the CDR3 is TGTGCCAGCAGCCCGGGACAGGGATCCTACGAGCAGTACTTC.

V and J are TRBV28 and TRBJ1-6; 10 bases agree with TRBD1. Germline V gene lookup returns CDR1 MDHEN and CDR2 SYDVKM. The CDR3 runs 16 residues. V shed 5 bases and J 7 bases; nucleotides not matched to a gene: 8. The CDR3 bases are TGTGCCAGCAGTAACCCTTCGACAGGGGGCAATTCACCCCTCCACTTT. Protein sequence: CASSNPSTGGNSPLHF.

V and J are TRBV19 and TRBJ2-3; 8 positions agree with TRBD2. This CDR3 region has 16 residues. After removal of 3 bases from V and 5 bases from J, the junction contained 10 bases not matched to a gene. CDR1 is LNHDA and CDR2 is SQIVND in the germline V gene (reference sequence). CDR3 protein: CASSIEVRGAQDTQYF. The CDR3 bases are TGTGCCAGTAGTATCGAGGTGCGGGGGGCACAAGATACGCAGTATTTT. Looking up the rest from reference TRBV19 and TRBJ2-3 gives the full variable domain: DGGITQSPKYLFRKEGQNVTLSCEQNLNHDAMYWYRQDPGQGLRLIYYSQIVNDFQKGDIAEGYSVSREKKESFPLTVTSAQKNPTAFYLCASSIEVRGAQDTQYFGPGTRLTVL.

The chain has TRBV6-5 and TRBJ1-5; D remains unclear. The CDR3 contains 15 residues. Looked up from germline, CDR1 is MNHEY and CDR2 is SVGAGI. V gave up 5 bases and J gave up 1 base, with 12 bases separating them. The CDR3 region is CASSREYGSNQPQHF. CDR3 bases: TGTGCCAGCAGTAGGGAATACGGGAGCAATCAGCCCCAGCATTTT.

V and J are TRBV7-8 and TRBJ2-5; D unclear. The germline V gene has CDR1 SGHVS and CDR2 FQNEAQ. There are 14 residues in the CDR3. Trimming took off 0 bases at V and 6 bases at J, with 11 bases between the two ends. The CDR3 loop reads CASSLASESQTQYF. CDR3 DNA: TGTGCCAGCAGCTTAGCGTCAGAAAGTCAGACCCAGTACTTC.

The chain combines TRBV12-3 or TRBV12-4 with TRBJ1-5; perhaps TRBD1 as D (5 bases). V lost 6 bases, J lost 5 bases, and 11 bases lay in between. The CDR3 has 13 residues. The CDR3 loop is CASRQGHDQPQHF. The CDR3 nucleotides are TGTGCCAGCAGGCAGGGTCACGATCAGCCCCAGCATTTT.

The rearrangement links TRBV9 to TRBJ1-1; D not certain. V gave up 0 bases and J gave up 1 base, with 13 bases separating them. The CDR3 length is 16 residues. Germline CDR1 SGDLS, CDR2 YYNGEE. The CDR3 sequence is CASSVAGGRPNTEAFF. In DNA form, the CDR3 reads TGTGCCAGCAGCGTAGCTGGAGGGAGGCCGAACACTGAAGCTTTCTTT. The full variable domain, rest sourced from reference TRBV9 and TRBJ1-1, is DSGVTQTPKHLITATGQRVTLRCSPRSGDLSVYWYQQSLDQGLQFLIQYYNGEERAKGNILERFSAQQFPDLHSELNLSSLELGDSALYFCASSVAGGRPNTEAFFGQGTRLTVV.

This clone is termed medium-sized (0.01 to 0.1%). V and J are TRBV5-1 and TRBJ2-7, with D perhaps given as TRBD1 or TRBD2 (6 bases each). V was shortened by 4 bases and J by 5 bases, with 19 bases between the two germline ends. Germline assignment: CDR1 SGHRS and CDR2 YFSETQ. The CDR3 loop spans 15 amino acids. The CDR3: CASSGALGGPHEQYF. The CDR3 region has the DNA TGCGCCAGCAGCGGGGCACTTGGGGGGCCCCACGAGCAGTACTTC.

A remark on this clone: Other DNA sequences in the same sample also yield this CDR3. The chain employs TRBV5-6 and TRBJ2-6, with D hard to call. CDR3 length equals 15 residues. V was cut by 1 base and J by 0 bases, with 5 bases left in between. In germline, CDR1 is SGHDT, CDR2 YYEEEE. CDR3 residues: CASSLPGSGANVLTF. The DNA of the CDR3 is TGTGCCAGCAGCTTGCCCGGCTCTGGGGCCAACGTCCTGACTTTC.

The V gene is TRBV6-5, the J gene TRBJ1-2; TRBD1 might be the D (5 bases). Germline V CDR1 and CDR2: MNHEY, SVGAGI. V was cut by 2 bases and J by 2 bases, with 12 bases left in between. The CDR3 is 15 residues long. CDR3 in amino acids: CASSYTQQDNYGYTF. In nucleotides, the CDR3 is TGTGCCAGCAGTTACACCCAACAGGACAACTATGGCTACACCTTC.

This chain uses TRBV7-8 with TRBJ1-3; 7 nucleotides align to TRBD1. The CDR3 consists of 18 residues. The germline V gene encodes CDR1 SGHVS and CDR2 FQNEAQ. Trimming removed 5 bases from V and 0 bases from J; junction bases left unmatched: 13. This chain's CDR3 is CASSLGQVLSPSGNTIYF. As DNA, the CDR3 is TGTGCCAGCAGCCTCGGACAGGTCCTCTCCCCCTCTGGAAACACCATATATTTT.

This clone has a handful of counts. The CDR3: CASSPGSHTEAFF. The DNA for the CDR3 is TGTGCCAGCAGCCCTGGGAGTCACACTGAAGCTTTCTTT. The chain links TRBV5-6 to TRBJ1-1; no reliable D call. CDR3 size: 13 residues. With 4 bases removed from V and 3 bases from J, the gap between germline ends came to 10 bases. Germline CDR1 is SGHDT and CDR2 is YYEEEE.

Only one count was recorded for this clone. The gene calls are TRBV2 and TRBJ1-5; D is perhaps TRBD1 (5 bases). The V and J ends lost 1 base and 7 bases respectively, with 14 bases between them. There are 15 residues in the CDR3. Germline CDR1 and CDR2: SNHLY and FYNNEI. CDR3: CASSEGFGGRQPQHF. CDR3 bases: TGTGCCAGCAGTGAAGGATTCGGGGGTCGGCAGCCCCAGCATTTT.